This T cell receptor (beta chain) was recovered during a study of CD8 T cells in Susac syndrome. The CDR3 has 17 amino acids. Germline CDR1 LGHDT, CDR2 YNNKEL (reference sequence). Trimming removed 3 bases from V and 0 bases from J, with 16 bases in between. This clonotype was recorded once. Sequencing of TCR beta drew on CD8+ and CD4+ T cells from blood. Negative isolation was used for CD8+ and CD4+ T cells, and FACS enrichment was applied to TEMRA cells. Reverse transcription of about 0.5 to 1 ug RNA used random hexamers. Via MiXCR, TCRdb re-called the immunoSEQ multiplex PCR reads, giving one row per CDR3 protein. The data hold 95,000 to 150,000 distinct CDR3 sequences, with around 94% observed a single time.

The V gene is TRBV3-1, the J gene TRBJ2-3; D is unclear. The source material was CD8+ T cells from PBMCs. This clonotype was sampled from a human donor with Susac syndrome. The DNA of the CDR3 is TGTGCCAGCAGCCACGGAGTAGGCCCCCTCAGCACAGATACGCAGTATTTT. Translation: CASSHGVGPLSTDTQYF.